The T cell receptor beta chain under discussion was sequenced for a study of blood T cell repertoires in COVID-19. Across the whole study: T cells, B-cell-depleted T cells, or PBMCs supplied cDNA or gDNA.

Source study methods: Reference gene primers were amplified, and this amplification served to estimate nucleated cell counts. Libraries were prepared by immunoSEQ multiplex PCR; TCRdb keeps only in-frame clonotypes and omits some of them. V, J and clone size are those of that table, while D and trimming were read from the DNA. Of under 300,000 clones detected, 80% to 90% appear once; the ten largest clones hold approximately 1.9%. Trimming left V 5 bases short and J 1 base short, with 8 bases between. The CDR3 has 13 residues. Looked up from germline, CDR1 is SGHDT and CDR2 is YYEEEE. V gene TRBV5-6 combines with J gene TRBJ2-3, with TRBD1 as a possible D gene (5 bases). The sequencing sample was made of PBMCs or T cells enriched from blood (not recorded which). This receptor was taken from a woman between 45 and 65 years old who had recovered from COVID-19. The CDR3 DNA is TGTGCCAGCAGGTGGGGCGGCACAGATACGCAGTATTTT. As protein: CASRWGGTDTQYF.